These T cell receptor beta chains were read from a single sample in a study of cytomegalovirus exposure and HLA in healthy donors. Method: immunoSEQ multiplex PCR; TCRdb's copy keeps in-frame clones and lacks some. The sample records about 150,000 clones, 79% being singletons. Specimen: PBMCs. Receptors originate from a male donor in good health and CMV-seronegative. CDR3s include the opening cysteine and the closing phenylalanine or tryptophan. Each record gives: V gene, D gene, J gene, clone size, CDR3 protein, CDR3 DNA. A D gene is named only where the DNA matches it firmly. The size of a clone is reported for some rows only, either as once, few or many, or as a class for expanded clones.

v_gene: TRBV7-2; d_gene: NA; j_gene: TRBJ1-2; abundance: NA; CDR3aa: CASSLVGRGADGYTF; CDR3nt: TGTGCCAGCAGCTTAGTGGGACGGGGGGCGGATGGCTACACCTTC
v_gene: TRBV13; d_gene: TRBD1; j_gene: TRBJ2-7; abundance: NA; CDR3aa: CASSAPGQGHYEQYF; CDR3nt: TGTGCCAGCAGCGCGCCGGGACAGGGACACTACGAGCAGTACTTC
v_gene: TRBV30; d_gene: NA; j_gene: TRBJ2-7; abundance: few; CDR3aa: CAWSAGYEQYF; CDR3nt: TGTGCCTGGAGTGCCGGCTACGAGCAGTACTTC
v_gene: TRBV6-1; d_gene: NA; j_gene: TRBJ1-5; abundance: NA; CDR3aa: CASIVQVSNQPQHF; CDR3nt: TGTGCCAGCATTGTACAGGTTAGCAATCAGCCCCAGCATTTT
v_gene: TRBV6-1; d_gene: TRBD1; j_gene: TRBJ2-5; abundance: few; CDR3aa: CASTKGALRETQYF; CDR3nt: TGTGCCAGCACGAAGGGGGCCCTCCGGGAGACCCAGTACTTC
v_gene: TRBV6-5; d_gene: NA; j_gene: TRBJ1-1; abundance: once; CDR3aa: CASSSPDRRPEAFF; CDR3nt: TGTGCCAGCAGTTCCCCAGACAGGCGGCCTGAAGCTTTCTTT
v_gene: TRBV9; d_gene: NA; j_gene: TRBJ2-1; abundance: few; CDR3aa: CASSVSGSSYNEQFF; CDR3nt: TGTGCCAGCAGCGTAAGCGGGTCATCCTACAATGAGCAGTTCTTC
v_gene: TRBV6-5; d_gene: TRBD1; j_gene: TRBJ2-3; abundance: NA; CDR3aa: CASSYAGTGGTQYF; CDR3nt: TGTGCCAGCAGTTACGCCGGGACAGGGGGTACGCAGTATTTT
v_gene: TRBV9; d_gene: NA; j_gene: TRBJ1-2; abundance: NA; CDR3aa: CASSLYDREGYTF; CDR3nt: TGTGCCAGCAGCCTCTACGACCGGGAGGGCTACACCTTC
v_gene: TRBV5-6; d_gene: NA; j_gene: TRBJ2-7; abundance: NA; CDR3aa: CASSRHFNEQYF; CDR3nt: TGTGCCAGCAGCCGACATTTCAACGAGCAGTACTTC
v_gene: TRBV7-2; d_gene: TRBD1; j_gene: TRBJ1-1; abundance: NA; CDR3aa: CASSPQGDAEAFF; CDR3nt: TGTGCCAGCAGCCCACAGGGGGACGCTGAAGCTTTCTTT
v_gene: TRBV7-9; d_gene: TRBD1; j_gene: TRBJ2-7; abundance: NA; CDR3aa: CASSPLTGTYEQYF; CDR3nt: TGTGCCAGCAGCCCGCTGACAGGGACCTACGAGCAGTACTTC
v_gene: TRBV4-3; d_gene: NA; j_gene: TRBJ1-5; abundance: NA; CDR3aa: CASSQEYRGNQPQHF; CDR3nt: TGCGCCAGCAGCCAAGAATACAGGGGCAATCAGCCCCAGCATTTT
v_gene: TRBV5-6; d_gene: TRBD1; j_gene: TRBJ1-1; abundance: NA; CDR3aa: CASSSDGQGDAEAFF; CDR3nt: TGTGCCAGCAGCTCGGATGGGCAGGGGGACGCTGAAGCTTTCTTT
v_gene: TRBV5-1; d_gene: TRBD1; j_gene: TRBJ1-6; abundance: NA; CDR3aa: CASRPGQGNSPLHF; CDR3nt: TGCGCCAGCAGGCCGGGACAGGGAAATTCACCCCTCCACTTT
v_gene: TRBV5-4; d_gene: TRBD1; j_gene: TRBJ2-5; abundance: NA; CDR3aa: CASSQGQQETQYF; CDR3nt: TGTGCCAGCAGCCAGGGACAGCAAGAGACCCAGTACTTC
v_gene: TRBV4-3; d_gene: NA; j_gene: TRBJ1-5; abundance: few; CDR3aa: CASSQGTNSNQPQHF; CDR3nt: TGCGCCAGCAGCCAAGGAACAAATAGCAATCAGCCCCAGCATTTT
v_gene: TRBV21-1; d_gene: NA; j_gene: TRBJ1-5; abundance: NA; CDR3aa: CASSKEGPAADSNQPQHF; CDR3nt: TGTGCCAGCAGCAAAGAAGGTCCGGCAGCGGATAGCAATCAGCCCCAGCATTTT
v_gene: TRBV7-9; d_gene: NA; j_gene: TRBJ1-1; abundance: NA; CDR3aa: CASSLALSGVQEAFF; CDR3nt: TGTGCCAGCAGCTTAGCACTAAGCGGCGTGCAAGAAGCTTTCTTT
v_gene: TRBV7-8; d_gene: NA; j_gene: TRBJ1-1; abundance: few; CDR3aa: CASSHGVEAFF; CDR3nt: TGTGCCAGCAGCCACGGAGTGGAAGCTTTCTTT
v_gene: TRBV6-4; d_gene: NA; j_gene: TRBJ1-4; abundance: few; CDR3aa: CASSDSWGRGEKLFF; CDR3nt: TGTGCCAGCAGTGACTCTTGGGGGCGCGGTGAAAAACTGTTTTTT
v_gene: TRBV29-1; d_gene: NA; j_gene: TRBJ2-1; abundance: NA; CDR3aa: CSVASAEQFF; CDR3nt: TGCAGCGTTGCTAGTGCTGAGCAGTTCTTC
v_gene: TRBV6-5; d_gene: NA; j_gene: TRBJ2-1; abundance: NA; CDR3aa: CASSYTRGGPEHEQFF; CDR3nt: TGTGCCAGCAGTTATACCAGAGGGGGTCCTGAGCATGAGCAGTTCTTC
v_gene: TRBV27; d_gene: TRBD1; j_gene: TRBJ1-6; abundance: NA; CDR3aa: CASSFQGARSPLHF; CDR3nt: TGTGCCAGCAGTTTCCAGGGGGCTAGATCACCCCTCCACTTT
v_gene: TRBV2; d_gene: NA; j_gene: TRBJ1-1; abundance: medium-sized; CDR3aa: CASREQASNTEAFF; CDR3nt: TGTGCCAGCCGGGAGCAGGCCTCGAACACTGAAGCTTTCTTT
v_gene: TRBV2; d_gene: TRBD2; j_gene: TRBJ2-7; abundance: NA; CDR3aa: CASSGEGNGYEQYF; CDR3nt: TGTGCCAGCAGTGGGGAGGGGAACGGGTACGAGCAGTACTTC
v_gene: TRBV6-5; d_gene: NA; j_gene: TRBJ2-3; abundance: NA; CDR3aa: CASSSEGAYRGDTQYF; CDR3nt: TGTGCCAGCAGTTCCGAAGGAGCCTACCGGGGAGATACGCAGTATTTT
v_gene: TRBV7-2; d_gene: TRBD1; j_gene: TRBJ2-3; abundance: NA; CDR3aa: CASRQGAGDTQYF; CDR3nt: TGTGCCAGCAGGCAGGGGGCGGGGGATACGCAGTATTTT
v_gene: TRBV5-1; d_gene: TRBD2; j_gene: TRBJ2-3; abundance: NA; CDR3aa: CASSFGLAGQDTQYF; CDR3nt: TGCGCCAGCAGCTTCGGACTAGCGGGGCAAGATACGCAGTATTTT
v_gene: TRBV7-9; d_gene: TRBD1; j_gene: TRBJ1-5; abundance: few; CDR3aa: CASSSTGGRSNQPQHF; CDR3nt: TGTGCCAGCAGCTCTACAGGGGGCCGCAGCAATCAGCCCCAGCATTTT
v_gene: TRBV11-2; d_gene: NA; j_gene: TRBJ2-1; abundance: NA; CDR3aa: CASSSAGQNNEQFF; CDR3nt: TGTGCCAGCAGCTCCGCGGGGCAAAACAATGAGCAGTTCTTC
v_gene: TRBV7-9; d_gene: TRBD2; j_gene: TRBJ2-5; abundance: NA; CDR3aa: CASSTSSGGAWGETQYF; CDR3nt: TGTGCCAGCAGCACATCTAGCGGGGGGGCCTGGGGAGAGACCCAGTACTTC
v_gene: TRBV30; d_gene: NA; j_gene: TRBJ1-2; abundance: NA; CDR3aa: CACTGEGGATGYTF; CDR3nt: TGTGCCTGTACCGGGGAGGGGGGGGCTACTGGCTACACCTTC
v_gene: TRBV5-1; d_gene: TRBD2; j_gene: TRBJ2-1; abundance: few; CDR3aa: CASSSLAGGSDEQFF; CDR3nt: TGCGCCAGCAGCTCCCTAGCGGGGGGGTCCGATGAGCAGTTCTTC
v_gene: TRBV19; d_gene: NA; j_gene: TRBJ1-1; abundance: NA; CDR3aa: CASSVDRKDEAFF; CDR3nt: TGTGCCAGTAGTGTCGACAGGAAGGATGAAGCTTTCTTT
v_gene: TRBV6-5; d_gene: TRBD1; j_gene: TRBJ2-7; abundance: once; CDR3aa: CASRRTGAHEQYF; CDR3nt: TGTGCCAGCAGGAGGACAGGGGCACACGAGCAGTACTTC
v_gene: TRBV29-1; d_gene: NA; j_gene: TRBJ1-2; abundance: NA; CDR3aa: CSASDEGLYGYTF; CDR3nt: TGCAGCGCCTCCGACGAGGGTTTATATGGCTACACCTTC
v_gene: TRBV7-9; d_gene: TRBD1; j_gene: TRBJ2-5; abundance: NA; CDR3aa: CASSWGDRETQYF; CDR3nt: TGTGCCAGCAGCTGGGGGGACAGGGAGACCCAGTACTTC
v_gene: TRBV5-5; d_gene: NA; j_gene: TRBJ1-3; abundance: NA; CDR3aa: CASSLAAGRNTIYF; CDR3nt: TGTGCCAGCAGCTTGGCGGCAGGGAGGAACACCATATATTTT
v_gene: TRBV5-1; d_gene: TRBD1; j_gene: TRBJ2-2; abundance: NA; CDR3aa: CASSSRTGTNTGELFF; CDR3nt: TGCGCCAGCAGCTCGCGGACAGGGACGAACACCGGGGAGCTGTTTTTT
v_gene: TRBV2; d_gene: NA; j_gene: TRBJ1-6; abundance: NA; CDR3aa: CASNKESSGSPLHF; CDR3nt: TGTGCCAGCAATAAAGAATCCAGCGGCTCACCCCTCCACTTT
v_gene: TRBV27; d_gene: TRBD2; j_gene: TRBJ2-5; abundance: NA; CDR3aa: CASSLSWGLAGEETQYF; CDR3nt: TGTGCCAGCAGTCTATCCTGGGGACTAGCGGGTGAAGAGACCCAGTACTTC
v_gene: TRBV6-1; d_gene: TRBD1; j_gene: TRBJ1-1; abundance: NA; CDR3aa: CASSVKDREAFF; CDR3nt: TGTGCCAGCAGTGTAAAGGACAGGGAAGCTTTCTTT
v_gene: TRBV18; d_gene: NA; j_gene: TRBJ1-1; abundance: NA; CDR3aa: CASAEGQLNTEAFF; CDR3nt: TGTGCCAGCGCAGAAGGACAGTTGAACACTGAAGCTTTCTTT
v_gene: TRBV4-3; d_gene: TRBD1; j_gene: TRBJ2-1; abundance: NA; CDR3aa: CASSQDTGQAYNEQFF; CDR3nt: TGCGCCAGCAGCCAAGATACGGGACAGGCTTACAATGAGCAGTTCTTC
v_gene: TRBV2; d_gene: NA; j_gene: TRBJ1-6; abundance: NA; CDR3aa: CASNVLSPAYNSPLHF; CDR3nt: TGTGCCAGCAACGTTTTGTCCCCGGCCTATAATTCACCCCTCCACTTT
v_gene: TRBV6-6; d_gene: TRBD1; j_gene: TRBJ2-7; abundance: NA; CDR3aa: CATQQGPTYEQYF; CDR3nt: TGTGCCACCCAACAGGGGCCCACCTACGAGCAGTACTTC
v_gene: TRBV19; d_gene: TRBD1; j_gene: TRBJ2-1; abundance: NA; CDR3aa: CASSITGTGSLLNEQFF; CDR3nt: TGTGCCAGTAGTATAACTGGGACAGGGAGTTTGCTCAATGAGCAGTTCTTC
v_gene: TRBV27; d_gene: TRBD1; j_gene: TRBJ1-1; abundance: NA; CDR3aa: CATLQGAEAFF; CDR3nt: TGTGCCACCCTACAGGGGGCTGAAGCTTTCTTT
v_gene: TRBV19; d_gene: TRBD1; j_gene: TRBJ2-7; abundance: NA; CDR3aa: CASRPQGADSYEQYF; CDR3nt: TGTGCCAGTAGGCCCCAGGGGGCGGACTCCTACGAGCAGTACTTC
v_gene: TRBV6-4; d_gene: TRBD1; j_gene: TRBJ1-5; abundance: NA; CDR3aa: CASSPTGGGNQPQHF; CDR3nt: TGTGCCAGCAGTCCGACAGGGGGTGGCAATCAGCCCCAGCATTTT
v_gene: TRBV30; d_gene: TRBD1; j_gene: TRBJ2-5; abundance: NA; CDR3aa: CAWIKKGGGGETQYF; CDR3nt: TGTGCCTGGATCAAGAAAGGGGGCGGCGGAGAGACCCAGTACTTC
v_gene: TRBV2; d_gene: TRBD1; j_gene: TRBJ2-1; abundance: NA; CDR3aa: CASSEALRAGGRDEQFF; CDR3nt: TGTGCCAGCAGTGAAGCGCTTCGGGCAGGGGGTAGGGATGAGCAGTTCTTC
v_gene: TRBV7-9; d_gene: TRBD1; j_gene: TRBJ2-7; abundance: few; CDR3aa: CASSQIQGARQYF; CDR3nt: TGTGCCAGCAGCCAGATACAGGGGGCGAGGCAGTACTTC
v_gene: TRBV14; d_gene: TRBD1; j_gene: TRBJ2-2; abundance: NA; CDR3aa: CASSQEIGTGLGGELFF; CDR3nt: TGTGCCAGCAGCCAAGAGATCGGGACAGGGTTGGGCGGGGAGCTGTTTTTT
v_gene: TRBV4-2; d_gene: TRBD1; j_gene: TRBJ1-3; abundance: NA; CDR3aa: CASSQHGQGVINTIYF; CDR3nt: TGTGCCAGCAGCCAACATGGACAGGGCGTGATAAACACCATATATTTT
v_gene: TRBV7-2; d_gene: TRBD2; j_gene: TRBJ2-7; abundance: NA; CDR3aa: CASSSGLAGAPDTYEQYF; CDR3nt: TGTGCCAGCAGCTCCGGACTAGCGGGGGCCCCTGACACCTACGAGCAGTACTTC
v_gene: TRBV6-4; d_gene: TRBD1; j_gene: TRBJ1-6; abundance: NA; CDR3aa: CASADRDGSPLHF; CDR3nt: TGTGCCAGTGCGGACAGGGACGGGTCACCCCTCCACTTT
v_gene: TRBV4-1; d_gene: TRBD1; j_gene: TRBJ1-6; abundance: NA; CDR3aa: CASSQDPRLDRRDSPLHF; CDR3nt: TGCGCCAGCAGCCAAGACCCCCGCCTGGACAGGCGAGATTCACCCCTCCACTTT